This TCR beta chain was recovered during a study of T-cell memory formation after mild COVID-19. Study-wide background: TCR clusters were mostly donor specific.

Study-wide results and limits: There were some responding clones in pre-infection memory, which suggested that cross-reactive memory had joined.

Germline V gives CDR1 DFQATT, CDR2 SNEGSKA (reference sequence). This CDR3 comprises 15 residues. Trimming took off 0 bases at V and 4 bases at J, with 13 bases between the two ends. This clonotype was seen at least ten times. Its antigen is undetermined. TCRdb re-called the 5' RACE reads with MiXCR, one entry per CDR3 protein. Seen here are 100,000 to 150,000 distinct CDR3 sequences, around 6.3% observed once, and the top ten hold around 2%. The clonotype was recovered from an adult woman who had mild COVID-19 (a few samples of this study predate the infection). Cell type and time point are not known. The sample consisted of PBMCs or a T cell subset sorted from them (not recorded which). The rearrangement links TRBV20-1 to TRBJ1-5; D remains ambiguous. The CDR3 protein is CSARDRRNPNQPQHF. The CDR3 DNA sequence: TGCAGTGCTAGAGATCGCAGAAATCCTAATCAGCCCCAGCATTTT.